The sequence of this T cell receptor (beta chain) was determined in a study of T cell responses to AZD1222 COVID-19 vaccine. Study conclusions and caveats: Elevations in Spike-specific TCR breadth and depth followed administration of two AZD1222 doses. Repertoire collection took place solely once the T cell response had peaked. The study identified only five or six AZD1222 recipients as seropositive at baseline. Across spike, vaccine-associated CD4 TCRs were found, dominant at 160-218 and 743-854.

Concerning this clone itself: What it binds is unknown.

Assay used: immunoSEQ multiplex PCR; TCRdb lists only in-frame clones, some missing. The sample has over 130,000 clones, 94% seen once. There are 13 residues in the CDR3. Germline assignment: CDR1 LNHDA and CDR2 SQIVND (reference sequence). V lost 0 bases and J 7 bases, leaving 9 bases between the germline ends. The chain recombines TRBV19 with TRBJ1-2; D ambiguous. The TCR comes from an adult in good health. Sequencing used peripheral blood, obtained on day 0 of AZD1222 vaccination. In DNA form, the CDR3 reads TGTGCCAGTAGTATAGACCCTAGAGTTGGCTACACCTTC. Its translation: CASSIDPRVGYTF. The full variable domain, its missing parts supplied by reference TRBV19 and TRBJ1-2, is DGGITQSPKYLFRKEGQNVTLSCEQNLNHDAMYWYRQDPGQGLRLIYYSQIVNDFQKGDIAEGYSVSREKKESFPLTVTSAQKNPTAFYLCASSIDPRVGYTFGSGTRLTVV.